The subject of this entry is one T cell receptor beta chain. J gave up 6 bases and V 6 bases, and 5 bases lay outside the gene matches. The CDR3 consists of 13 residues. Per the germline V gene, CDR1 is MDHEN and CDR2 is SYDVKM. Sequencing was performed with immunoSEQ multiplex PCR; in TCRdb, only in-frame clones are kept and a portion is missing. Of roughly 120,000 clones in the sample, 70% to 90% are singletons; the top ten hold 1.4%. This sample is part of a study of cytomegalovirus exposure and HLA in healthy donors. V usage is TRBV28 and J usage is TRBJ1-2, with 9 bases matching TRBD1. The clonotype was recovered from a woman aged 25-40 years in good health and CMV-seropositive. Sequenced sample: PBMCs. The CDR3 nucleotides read TGTGCCAGCAGGGTACAGGGGGCGCATGGCTACACCTTC. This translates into CASRVQGAHGYTF.